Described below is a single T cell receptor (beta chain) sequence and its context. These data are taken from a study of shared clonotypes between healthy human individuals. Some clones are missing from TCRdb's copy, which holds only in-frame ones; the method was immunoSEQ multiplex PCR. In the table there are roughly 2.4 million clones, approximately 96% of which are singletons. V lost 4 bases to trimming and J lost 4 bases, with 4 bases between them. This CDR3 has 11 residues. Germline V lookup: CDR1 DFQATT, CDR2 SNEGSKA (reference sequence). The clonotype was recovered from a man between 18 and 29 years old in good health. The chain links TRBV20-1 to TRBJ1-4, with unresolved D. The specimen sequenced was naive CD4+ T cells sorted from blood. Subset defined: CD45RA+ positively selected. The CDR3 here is CSAILNEKLFF. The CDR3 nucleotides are TGCAGTGCTATCCTTAATGAAAAACTGTTTTTT.